This T cell receptor (beta chain) came from a study of response to subunit inactivated influenza vaccine (dated by TCRdb to the late 2010s). Describing the broader study: Deep quantitative profiling of the T cell receptor repertoire was used in the study to follow responses to a trivalent subunit inactivated influenza vaccine. Results the study describes overall, beyond this receptor: According to the authors, only a limited number of new T cells may be recruited by each seasonal influenza vaccination.

The library relied on RT-PCR. The listed sequencing device is Illumina HiSeq 2500. TCRdb handled the public reads itself, with Q25 trimming in fastp and clone calling in MiXCR, and kept productive beta chains. Entries are consolidated by CDR3 protein sequence, retaining the most common genes and DNA. A total of 650,000 to 800,000 distinct CDR3 sequences appear in this sample, about 15% of them only once. The ten largest clones capture 6.5% to 8.5% of the sample. The table lists this clonotype with a few counts. Its antigen is not yet known. The sample holds no much larger clone one base away, and base qualities are not on file. CDR1 is given as DFQATT and CDR2 as SNEGSKA, both from the germline V gene (reference sequence). Between the V and J ends, shortened by 3 bases and 2 bases respectively, the junction contains 15 bases. Inclusive of the bounding cysteine and phenylalanine, the CDR3 is 15 residues long. Just CDR3 DNA is preserved here, 45 bases in frame from base 1.

The TCR sequence derives from a man aged 50 to 59 who received an inactivated influenza vaccine. Donor details come from another sample of the same person, matched by shared clones. This chain joins TRBV20-1 to TRBJ2-3; the D segment could be TRBD2, given 6 matching bases. Sequencing used PBMCs from blood, obtained roughly 2 weeks before vaccination. The bases are TGCAGTGCTAGGGAAGCTAGCGCATACACAGATACGCAGTATTTT. It encodes CSAREASAYTDTQYF.